What follows describes a single TCR beta chain. Its antigen remains unidentified. Nothing much larger sits one base from this clone, and base qualities are not available. The CDR3 sequence holds 14 residues, the cysteine and phenylalanine included. Only CDR3 DNA remains: 42 bases, in frame from the first base. CDR1 is given as LGHNA and CDR2 as YSLEER, both from the germline V gene. The V end loses 1 base and the J end loses 0 bases, and a stretch of 6 bases separates them. This sample is part of a study of blood T cell repertoires in COVID-19 (dated by TCRdb to 2018 to 2021). Broadly, across the study: Samples from collaborators originated in the United States, Italy and Spain and spanned both the acute and convalescent phases of COVID-19. The repertoires were made available in a free public database intended to serve as a resource for research on the immune response to SARS-CoV-2. Nearly every sample came with metadata listing a de-identified subject ID, COVID-19 status, age in years and sex. The samples were drawn from two sources: the first 160 participants of the ongoing ImmuneRACE study, and over 1,000 subjects contributed by 6 global collaborators. The prospective study material was composed of cDNA or gDNA derived from T cells, B-cell-depleted T cells, or PBMCs. Deeply sampled blood TCRbeta repertoires from subjects exposed to, actively infected with, or recovered from COVID-19 were included in the dataset. Where available, HLA class I and class II types were taken from metadata supplied by the sample provider and were not determined by assay-based typing.

Beyond this particular receptor, the publication reports: The quantity of clinical and demographic metadata differed by source and by participant and was supplied without curation.

The immunoSEQ Assay, a bias-controlled multiplex PCR, was used to amplify TCRbeta CDR3 regions from genomic DNA. The paper's processing steps were these. The number of nucleated cells in each sample was estimated by amplification of reference gene primers within the assay. To quantify the absolute abundance of each unique TCRbeta CDR3 rearrangement, sequence reads were collapsed and filtered. For each sample, productive Simpson clonality was calculated as the square root of Simpson's diversity index across productive rearrangements. TCRdb took this table from immuneACCESS and kept in-frame rearrangements with V and J called. Such tables lack part of the clones; where checked against another copy, unresolved V genes explain under half of the gap, and the rest is unexplained. V, J and clone size derive from that table, while D and trimming were established from the DNA sequence. The sample contains 150,000 or so clones, over 80% of them found a single time. 4.8% of the sample rests with the top ten.

One collaborating source in Seattle enrolled patients while the patients were actively infected and followed the patients over time throughout the course of disease. Each collaborating institution followed its own protocols to collect whole blood in K2EDTA tubes. For TCRbeta analysis, collaborator samples were shipped as frozen whole blood, as isolated PBMCs, or as DNA extracted from either sample type. This sequence was found in a young man with COVID-19, enrolled during active disease. The V and J genes are TRBV4-3 and TRBJ1-1; a confident D gene designation cannot be given. Sequencing was carried out using peripheral blood. The CDR3 region reads CASSQGHLNTEAFF. In nucleotides, the sequence is TGCGCCAGCAGCCAAGGACACCTGAACACTGAAGCTTTCTTT.